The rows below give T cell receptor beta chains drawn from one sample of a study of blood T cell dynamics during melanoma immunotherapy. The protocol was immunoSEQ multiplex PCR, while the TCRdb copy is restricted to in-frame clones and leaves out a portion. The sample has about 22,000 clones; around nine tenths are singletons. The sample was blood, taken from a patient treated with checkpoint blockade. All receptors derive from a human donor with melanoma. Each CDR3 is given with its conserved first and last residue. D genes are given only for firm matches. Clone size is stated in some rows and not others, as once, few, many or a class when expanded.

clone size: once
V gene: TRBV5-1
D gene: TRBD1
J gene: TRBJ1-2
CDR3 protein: CASSLETGVYNYGYTF
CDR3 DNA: TGCGCCAGCAGCTTGGAAACAGGGGTCTATAACTATGGCTACACCTTC

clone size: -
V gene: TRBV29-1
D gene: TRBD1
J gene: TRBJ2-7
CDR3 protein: CSVELLDRGSYEQYF
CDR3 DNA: TGCAGCGTTGAACTTTTGGACAGGGGCTCCTACGAGCAGTACTTC

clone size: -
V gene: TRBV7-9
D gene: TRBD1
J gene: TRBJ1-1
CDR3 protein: CASRLGQGADEAFF
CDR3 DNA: TGTGCCAGCAGGCTGGGTCAGGGGGCGGATGAAGCTTTCTTT

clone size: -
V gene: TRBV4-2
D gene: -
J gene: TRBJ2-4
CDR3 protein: CASSQDGGSKNIQYF
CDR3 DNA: TGTGCCAGCAGCCAAGATGGAGGATCCAAAAACATTCAGTACTTC

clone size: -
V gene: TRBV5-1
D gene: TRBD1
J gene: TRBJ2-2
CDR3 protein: CASSLGQGPGELFF
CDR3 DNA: TGCGCCAGCAGCTTGGGACAGGGGCCCGGGGAGCTGTTTTTT

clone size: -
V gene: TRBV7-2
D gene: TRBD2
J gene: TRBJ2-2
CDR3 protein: CASSWEGLPANTGELFF
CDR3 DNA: TGTGCCAGCAGCTGGGAGGGACTACCCGCGAACACCGGGGAGCTGTTTTTT

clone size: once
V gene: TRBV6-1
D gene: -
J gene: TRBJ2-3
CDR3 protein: CASIGVGSSTDTQYF
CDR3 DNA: TGTGCCAGCATCGGCGTGGGTTCAAGCACAGATACGCAGTATTTT

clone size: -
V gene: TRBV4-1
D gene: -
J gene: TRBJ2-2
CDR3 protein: CASSQRLDRTSGELFF
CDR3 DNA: TGCGCCAGCAGCCAGCGCCTCGACAGGACGTCCGGGGAGCTGTTTTTT

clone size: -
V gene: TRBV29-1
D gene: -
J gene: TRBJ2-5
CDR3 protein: CSVGGGQETQYF
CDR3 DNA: TGCAGCGTTGGGGGCGGACAAGAGACCCAGTACTTC

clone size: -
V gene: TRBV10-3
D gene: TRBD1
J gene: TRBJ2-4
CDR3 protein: CAIRPTPGTGKNIQYF
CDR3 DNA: TGTGCCATCAGACCAACCCCCGGGACAGGGAAAAACATTCAGTACTTC

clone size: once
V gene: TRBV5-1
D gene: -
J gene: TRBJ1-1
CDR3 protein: CASSLMGPEAFF
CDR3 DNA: TGCGCCAGCAGCTTGATGGGACCTGAAGCTTTCTTT

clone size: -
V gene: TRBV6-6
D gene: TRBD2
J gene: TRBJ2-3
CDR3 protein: CASRVSSTPGGDTQYF
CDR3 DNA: TGTGCCAGCAGAGTGTCAAGCACCCCGGGGGGGGATACGCAGTATTTT

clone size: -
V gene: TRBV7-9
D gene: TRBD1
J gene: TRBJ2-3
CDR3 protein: CASSPTPGGRSTDTQYF
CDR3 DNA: TGTGCCAGCAGCCCGACCCCAGGGGGACGAAGCACAGATACGCAGTATTTT

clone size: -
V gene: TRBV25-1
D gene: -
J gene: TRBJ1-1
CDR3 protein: CASSEYSGLESLAFF
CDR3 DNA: TGTGCCAGCAGTGAATATTCGGGGCTGGAGAGTTTAGCTTTCTTT

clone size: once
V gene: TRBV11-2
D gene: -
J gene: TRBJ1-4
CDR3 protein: CASSFIKRGREKLFF
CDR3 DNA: TGTGCCAGCAGCTTTATCAAGAGGGGTCGTGAAAAACTGTTTTTT

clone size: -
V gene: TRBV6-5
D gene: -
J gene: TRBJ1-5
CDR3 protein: CASSPKDSSNQPQHF
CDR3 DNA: TGTGCCAGCAGCCCCAAGGACAGTAGCAATCAGCCCCAGCATTTT

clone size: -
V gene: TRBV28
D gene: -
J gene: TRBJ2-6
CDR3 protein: CASSRRGTGANVLTF
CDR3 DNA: TGTGCCAGCAGTAGAAGGGGGACTGGGGCCAACGTCCTGACTTTC

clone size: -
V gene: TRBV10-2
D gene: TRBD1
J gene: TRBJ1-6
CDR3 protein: CASRTGDSYNSPLHF
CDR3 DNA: TGCGCCAGCAGAACAGGGGACTCCTATAATTCACCCCTCCACTTT

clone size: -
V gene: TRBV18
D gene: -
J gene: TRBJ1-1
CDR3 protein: CASSPTSSGVSEAFF
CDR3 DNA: TGTGCCAGCTCACCCACATCGAGTGGGGTTAGTGAAGCTTTCTTT

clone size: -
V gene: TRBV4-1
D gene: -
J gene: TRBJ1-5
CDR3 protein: CASSQEWPISNQPQHF
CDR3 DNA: TGCGCCAGCAGCCAAGAATGGCCGATTAGCAATCAGCCCCAGCATTTT

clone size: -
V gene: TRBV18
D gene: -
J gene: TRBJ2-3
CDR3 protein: CASSPSPSFSYTQYF
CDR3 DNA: TGTGCCAGCTCACCATCACCTTCGTTCTCATATACGCAGTATTTT

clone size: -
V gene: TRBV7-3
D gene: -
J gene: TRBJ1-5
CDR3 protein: CASSLSIGQPQHF
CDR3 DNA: TGTGCCAGCAGCTTAAGTATAGGTCAGCCCCAGCATTTT

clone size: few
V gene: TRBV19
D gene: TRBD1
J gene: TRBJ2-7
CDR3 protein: CASRRQGGTYEQYF
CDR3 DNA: TGTGCCAGTAGGCGACAGGGGGGCACCTACGAGCAGTACTTC

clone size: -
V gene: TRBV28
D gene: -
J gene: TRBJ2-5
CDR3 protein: CASKGQLQETQYF
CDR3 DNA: TGTGCCAGCAAAGGACAGTTACAAGAGACCCAGTACTTC

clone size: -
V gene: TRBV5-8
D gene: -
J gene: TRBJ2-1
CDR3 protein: CASSFRGAGSYNEQFF
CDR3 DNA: TGTGCCAGCAGCTTTCGGGGGGCGGGTTCCTACAATGAGCAGTTCTTC

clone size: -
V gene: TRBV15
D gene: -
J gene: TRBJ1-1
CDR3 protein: CATSRETANTEAFF
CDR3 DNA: TGTGCCACCAGCAGGGAGACAGCGAACACTGAAGCTTTCTTT

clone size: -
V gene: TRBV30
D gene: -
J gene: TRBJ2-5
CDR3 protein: CAWGGPLGETQYF
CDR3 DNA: TGTGCCTGGGGCGGCCCTTTGGGAGAGACCCAGTACTTC

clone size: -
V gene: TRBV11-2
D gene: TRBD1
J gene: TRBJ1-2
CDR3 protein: CASSLSTATGYGYTF
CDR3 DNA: TGTGCCAGCAGCCTTTCGACAGCGACAGGGTATGGCTACACCTTC

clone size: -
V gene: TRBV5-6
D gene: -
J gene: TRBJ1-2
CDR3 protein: CASSLPGTYGYTF
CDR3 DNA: TGTGCCAGCAGCTTACCCGGGACCTATGGCTACACCTTC